The entry below describes one T cell receptor (beta chain). Its cognate antigen has yet to be identified. Base qualities are not at hand, and no much larger clone is one base apart. The CDR3 has 15 amino acids, counting the end cysteine and phenylalanine. Only CDR3 DNA remains: 45 bases, in frame from the first base. V is pruned by 5 bases and J by 4 bases, leaving 8 bases of the junction without a gene match. CDR1 is given as SGHRS and CDR2 as YFSETQ, both from the germline V gene. This sample is part of a study of lymphopenia after photon versus proton radiotherapy (dated by TCRdb to the late 2010s). With respect to the entire study: The immunological effects of photon versus proton radiation therapy were compared in patients with gastrointestinal tumors who developed high-grade lymphopenia. The cohort included approximately 18 patients with gastrointestinal tumors who developed lymphopenia after receiving either photon or proton therapy. The study was designed to characterize how the impact on the immune system differs between the two radiation modalities.

Results and caveats for the whole study, not just this receptor: The survival association was examined only in patients who died, and the authors described better survival with proton therapy as a possibility, not as a demonstrated result. During treatment, patients who received proton therapy stayed relatively stable, whereas patients who received photon therapy lost naive T cells and TCR diversity and gained effector/memory populations. After the lymphocyte count nadir, photon-treated repertoires showed oligoclonal expansion, especially of CD8+ Temra cells, which drove the drop in diversity. Across the cohort, among patients who died, a greater drop in TCR diversity after the nadir was inversely correlated with overall survival time.

Receptor amplification or capture employed the immunoSEQ multiplex PCR assay. Alongside multiparametric flow cytometry, deep sequencing of rearranged TCR beta loci was used to profile the T cell repertoires. The immuneACCESS repertoire file appears here via TCRdb, limited to in-frame rearrangements. These files lack a portion of the clones; in checked studies, under half of the deficit traces to unresolved V genes, and the cause of the others is not known. The sample includes about 39,000 clones, with roughly nine tenths observed a single time. Together, the top ten hold 12% to 15% of the sample. The chain joins TRBV5-1 to TRBJ2-5, with 10 bases aligning to TRBD1. The source was peripheral blood, collected from a patient treated with photon-based radiotherapy. This clonotype was obtained from a man in his 60s with cholangiocarcinoma. The DNA sequence is as follows: TGCGCCAGCAGTTCCCCGACAGGGGGCCGAGAGACCCAGTACTTC. The translation is CASSSPTGGRETQYF.